Listed below are T cell receptor beta chains from one sample, sequenced in a study of OX40 agonist ivuxolimab in advanced cancers. Produced via immunoSEQ multiplex PCR; TCRdb's table is partial and in-frame only. The data show around 70,000 clones, approximately 90% seen once. Here the sequenced sample was CD4+ or CD8+ T cells sorted from blood, taken in a trial of the OX40 agonist ivuxolimab. Receptors were obtained from an adult with an advanced solid tumor such as melanoma, head and neck, liver or kidney cancer. Both conserved end residues are part of each CDR3. The D gene is left open where the match is weak. Clone sizes are given selectively: once, few, many, or a class where the clone is expanded.

d_call: -
clone_size: -
v_call: TRBV10-2
j_call: TRBJ1-2
cdr3_aa: CASSEPGLGYGYTF
cdr3_nt: TGCGCCAGCAGTGAGCCGGGCTTGGGCTATGGCTACACCTTC

d_call: -
clone_size: -
v_call: TRBV5-1
j_call: TRBJ1-1
cdr3_aa: CASSPDVRVTEAFF
cdr3_nt: TGCGCCAGCAGCCCGGACGTGAGGGTCACTGAAGCTTTCTTT

d_call: TRBD1
clone_size: -
v_call: TRBV30
j_call: TRBJ2-2
cdr3_aa: CAWAGTGVPGELFF
cdr3_nt: TGTGCCTGGGCTGGGACAGGGGTTCCCGGGGAGCTGTTTTTT

d_call: -
clone_size: -
v_call: TRBV9
j_call: TRBJ1-2
cdr3_aa: CASSVGGTANYGYTF
cdr3_nt: TGTGCCAGCAGCGTAGGAGGGACGGCTAACTATGGCTACACCTTC

d_call: -
clone_size: -
v_call: TRBV9
j_call: TRBJ2-7
cdr3_aa: CASSDDPLVEQYF
cdr3_nt: TGTGCCAGCAGTGATGATCCCCTGGTGGAGCAGTACTTC

d_call: -
clone_size: -
v_call: TRBV2
j_call: TRBJ1-2
cdr3_aa: CASSNQDHYGYTF
cdr3_nt: TGTGCCAGCAGTAACCAGGATCACTATGGCTACACCTTC

d_call: -
clone_size: -
v_call: TRBV6-6
j_call: TRBJ2-7
cdr3_aa: CASSRIAYEQYF
cdr3_nt: TGTGCCAGCAGTCGCATTGCCTACGAGCAGTACTTC

d_call: -
clone_size: -
v_call: TRBV14
j_call: TRBJ1-3
cdr3_aa: CASKSYGNTIYF
cdr3_nt: TGTGCCAGCAAAAGTTATGGAAACACCATATATTTT

d_call: -
clone_size: -
v_call: TRBV19
j_call: TRBJ1-5
cdr3_aa: CASSMTVQPQHF
cdr3_nt: TGTGCCAGTAGTATGACAGTCCAGCCCCAGCATTTT

d_call: -
clone_size: -
v_call: TRBV15
j_call: TRBJ1-1
cdr3_aa: CATSGYTNTEAFF
cdr3_nt: TGTGCCACCAGCGGCTACACTAACACTGAAGCTTTCTTT

d_call: -
clone_size: -
v_call: TRBV6-6
j_call: TRBJ1-4
cdr3_aa: CASSYSSAAGEEKLFF
cdr3_nt: TGTGCCAGCAGTTACTCGTCGGCTGCTGGAGAGGAAAAACTGTTTTTT

d_call: -
clone_size: -
v_call: TRBV18
j_call: TRBJ1-1
cdr3_aa: CASSPRGTPETTEAFF
cdr3_nt: TGTGCCAGCTCACCACGGGGGACCCCCGAAACCACTGAAGCTTTCTTT

d_call: -
clone_size: -
v_call: TRBV6-6
j_call: TRBJ1-2
cdr3_aa: CASSHPGLNYGYTF
cdr3_nt: TGTGCCAGCAGTCATCCGGGCCTTAACTATGGCTACACCTTC

d_call: TRBD1
clone_size: once
v_call: TRBV20-1
j_call: TRBJ2-7
cdr3_aa: CSAGTAYEQYF
cdr3_nt: TGCAGTGCTGGGACAGCCTACGAGCAGTACTTC

d_call: -
clone_size: -
v_call: TRBV6-6
j_call: TRBJ1-1
cdr3_aa: CASSGHFILNTEAFF
cdr3_nt: TGTGCCAGCAGTGGACATTTTATTCTGAACACTGAAGCTTTCTTT

d_call: -
clone_size: few
v_call: TRBV10-3
j_call: TRBJ1-3
cdr3_aa: CAISDGAGNTIYF
cdr3_nt: TGTGCCATCAGTGACGGAGCTGGAAACACCATATATTTT

d_call: -
clone_size: -
v_call: TRBV5-1
j_call: TRBJ2-5
cdr3_aa: CASASREETQYF
cdr3_nt: TGCGCCAGCGCCTCACGAGAAGAGACCCAGTACTTC

d_call: -
clone_size: -
v_call: TRBV2
j_call: TRBJ2-7
cdr3_aa: CASSERGGAYEQYF
cdr3_nt: TGTGCCAGCAGTGAAAGGGGTGGAGCGTACGAGCAGTACTTC

d_call: -
clone_size: -
v_call: TRBV6-6
j_call: TRBJ2-3
cdr3_aa: CASSYLKPSTDTQYF
cdr3_nt: TGTGCCAGCAGTTACCTTAAACCTAGCACAGATACGCAGTATTTT

d_call: -
clone_size: -
v_call: TRBV7-2
j_call: TRBJ1-5
cdr3_aa: CASSSRGGNQPQHF
cdr3_nt: TGTGCCAGCAGCTCGAGGGGGGGCAATCAGCCCCAGCATTTT

d_call: -
clone_size: once
v_call: TRBV11-3
j_call: TRBJ2-1
cdr3_aa: CASSPGVGHEQFF
cdr3_nt: TGTGCCAGCAGCCCGGGGGTGGGACATGAGCAGTTCTTC

d_call: -
clone_size: once
v_call: TRBV10-1
j_call: TRBJ2-3
cdr3_aa: CASADGRDTQYF
cdr3_nt: TGCGCCAGCGCTGACGGTCGTGATACGCAGTATTTT

d_call: TRBD1
clone_size: once
v_call: TRBV11-2
j_call: TRBJ2-7
cdr3_aa: CASSLNPGQQNSPLHF
cdr3_nt: TGTGCCAGCAGCTTAAATCCGGGACAGCAGAATTCACCCCTCCACTTC

d_call: -
clone_size: -
v_call: TRBV4-2
j_call: TRBJ2-3
cdr3_aa: CASSQPNGAQGDTQYF
cdr3_nt: TGTGCCAGCAGCCAACCGAACGGGGCCCAGGGAGATACGCAGTATTTT

d_call: TRBD2
clone_size: -
v_call: TRBV30
j_call: TRBJ2-1
cdr3_aa: CAWRIGEGGLVRNEQFF
cdr3_nt: TGTGCCTGGAGGATTGGGGAGGGGGGACTAGTTCGCAATGAGCAGTTCTTC

d_call: -
clone_size: -
v_call: TRBV19
j_call: TRBJ1-1
cdr3_aa: CASIPQRGGLYTEAFF
cdr3_nt: TGTGCCAGTATCCCGCAGAGGGGGGGGCTATACACTGAAGCTTTCTTT

d_call: -
clone_size: -
v_call: TRBV21-1
j_call: TRBJ2-2
cdr3_aa: CASIEGWASGHTGELFF
cdr3_nt: TGTGCCAGCATCGAAGGTTGGGCTAGCGGACACACCGGGGAGCTGTTTTTT

d_call: TRBD1
clone_size: -
v_call: TRBV18
j_call: TRBJ2-5
cdr3_aa: CASSPTGTGGRQTQYF
cdr3_nt: TGTGCCAGCTCACCAACCGGGACAGGGGGCAGGCAGACCCAGTACTTC

d_call: -
clone_size: -
v_call: TRBV5-1
j_call: TRBJ1-5
cdr3_aa: CASSPGAGGLGSNQPQHF
cdr3_nt: TGCGCCAGCAGCCCCGGGGCAGGTGGGCTAGGTAGCAATCAGCCCCAGCATTTT

d_call: TRBD2
clone_size: -
v_call: TRBV11-2
j_call: TRBJ2-7
cdr3_aa: CASSLGLAGAGEQYF
cdr3_nt: TGTGCCAGCAGCTTAGGACTAGCGGGAGCCGGCGAGCAGTACTTC

d_call: TRBD1
clone_size: -
v_call: TRBV29-1
j_call: TRBJ2-1
cdr3_aa: CSAKGTGVNEQFF
cdr3_nt: TGCAGCGCAAAAGGGACAGGGGTCAATGAGCAGTTCTTC

d_call: -
clone_size: -
v_call: TRBV11-3
j_call: TRBJ1-4
cdr3_aa: CASSLETSGPGSSNEKLFF
cdr3_nt: TGTGCCAGCAGCTTAGAGACCTCGGGCCCGGGGAGCTCGAATGAAAAACTGTTTTTT

d_call: -
clone_size: -
v_call: TRBV29-1
j_call: TRBJ1-1
cdr3_aa: CSVQQGGEAFF
cdr3_nt: TGCAGCGTGCAACAGGGAGGTGAAGCTTTCTTT

d_call: -
clone_size: -
v_call: TRBV5-8
j_call: TRBJ2-7
cdr3_aa: CASSLVGGRSYEQYF
cdr3_nt: TGTGCCAGCAGCTTGGTGGGGGGCAGGTCCTACGAGCAGTACTTC

d_call: -
clone_size: once
v_call: TRBV5-4
j_call: TRBJ2-3
cdr3_aa: CASSLSNTDTQYF
cdr3_nt: TGTGCCAGCAGCTTATCTAACACAGATACGCAGTATTTT

d_call: -
clone_size: -
v_call: TRBV2
j_call: TRBJ1-4
cdr3_aa: CASREGTTNEKLFF
cdr3_nt: TGCGCCAGCAGGGAGGGGACAACTAATGAAAAACTGTTTTTT

d_call: -
clone_size: -
v_call: TRBV5-1
j_call: TRBJ2-7
cdr3_aa: CASSLAGTSYEQYF
cdr3_nt: TGCGCCAGCAGCTTGGCGGGGACCTCCTACGAGCAGTACTTC